The next 27 T cell receptor beta chains were all read from a single sample in a study of CD8 T cells in ankylosing spondylitis. MiXCR, applied by TCRdb to the 5' RACE reads, yields one record per CDR3 protein. Among 150,000 to 200,000 distinct CDR3 sequences, 11% were seen once, and the ten largest hold roughly 28%. Specimen: blood, either unsorted or a sorted T cell fraction (not recorded which). Receptors were obtained from a male donor with ankylosing spondylitis or in good health (not recorded which).

This clonotype was detected many times. The rearrangement joins TRBV3-1 to TRBJ1-2, with 7 bases fitting TRBD1. The germline gives CDR1 LGHDT, CDR2 YNNKEL (reference sequence). With V trimmed by 4 bases and J by 6 bases, 5 bases remained unmatched. The CDR3 runs to 13 residues. The CDR3 loop is CASSRQGPNGYTF. In nucleotides, the CDR3 is TGTGCCAGCAGCCGACAGGGCCCAAATGGCTACACCTTC.

The sample holds many counts of this clonotype. The J gene is TRBJ2-1, the V gene TRBV12-5; D uncertain. Germline CDR1 LGHNT, CDR2 FRNRAP. Trimming shortened V by 1 base and J by 7 bases, and 5 bases separated the two germline ends. The CDR3 sequence is 12 residues long. The CDR3 DNA reads as TGTGCTAGTGGTTTGGGAAGGAATGAGCAGTTCTTC. Translation gives CASGLGRNEQFF.

As concerns this clonotype: This may be a read error, as it is one base from a much larger clone. The gene calls are TRBV6-1 and TRBJ1-3; 9 positions match TRBD1. This CDR3 comprises 15 residues. V was pared by 11 bases and J by 3 bases, with 11 bases of the junction left unmatched. The germline V gene encodes CDR1 MNHNS and CDR2 SASEGT. CDR3 bases: TGTGCCGGCAAAACAGGGGGCAGGTTTGGAAACACCATATATTTT. Its protein is CAGKTGGRFGNTIYF.

This clonotype was seen repeatedly, ten times or more. This chain joins TRBV20-1 and TRBJ1-3, with 10 nucleotides matching TRBD1. The ends lost 5 bases at V and 1 base at J; junction bases unmatched: 8. The CDR3 has 16 amino acids. Germline V gene lookup returns CDR1 DFQATT and CDR2 SNEGSKA (reference sequence). The CDR3 DNA follows: TGCAGTGCTCTCGGACAGGGGGAAGTTTCTGGAAACACCATATATTTT. Translation: CSALGQGEVSGNTIYF.

In this sample, this clonotype turned up many times. This chain joins TRBV5-1 and TRBJ2-1, with TRBD1 as a possible D gene (6 bases). Germline V gene data show CDR1 as SGHRS and CDR2 as YFSETQ. The CDR3 spans 13 residues. With 2 bases removed from V and 7 bases from J, the gap between germline ends came to 10 bases. The CDR3 sequence is CASSLGGRNEQFF. The CDR3 DNA follows: TGCGCCAGCAGCTTAGGGGGTAGGAATGAGCAGTTCTTC.

This clonotype showed up many times. V gene TRBV10-3 combines with J gene TRBJ2-2, with a tentative D call TRBD1 (5 bases). CDR3 length equals 13 residues. V dropped 7 bases and J dropped 3 bases, with 9 bases sitting between them. Germline loops: CDR1 ENHRY, CDR2 SYGVKD. The CDR3: CAINTGDTGELFF. The DNA of the CDR3 is TGTGCCATCAACACAGGAGACACCGGGGAGCTGTTTTTT.

As regards this clonotype: Sequence at one end of the junction differs from germline and may be a read error. The chain carries TRBV20-1 and TRBJ2-1, with 8 bases matching TRBD2. The CDR3 spans 17 residues. The germline V gene encodes CDR1 DFQATT and CDR2 SNEGSKA (reference sequence). The CDR3, as DNA: TGCTGTGCTAGAGATCTCTGGCGGGGGGTCTCCTACAATGAGCAGTTCTTC. It is translated as CCARDLWRGVSYNEQFF.

This clonotype has a count of ten or more. The chain employs TRBV5-1 and TRBJ2-4; D is ambiguous. Germline CDR1 reads SGHRS; CDR2 reads YFSETQ. The CDR3 totals 14 residues. The ends were cut back, 3 bases at V and 3 bases at J, with 10 bases in the middle. CDR3: CASSSDDLKNIQYF. The CDR3 nucleotides read TGCGCCAGCAGCTCGGACGATCTCAAAAACATTCAGTACTTC. The full variable domain, completed using reference TRBV5-1 and TRBJ2-4, is KAGVTQTPRYLIKTRGQQVTLSCSPISGHRSVSWYQQTPGQGLQFLFEYFSETQRNKGNFPGRFSGRQFSNSRSEMNVSTLELGDSALYLCASSSDDLKNIQYFGAGTRLSVL.

This clonotype was recorded many times. V usage is TRBV10-3 and J usage is TRBJ2-3; unclear D gene. Trimming cost V 4 bases and J 2 bases, with 4 bases left between them. The CDR3 sequence is 12 residues long. CDR1 and CDR2 from the germline V gene are ENHRY and SYGVKD. The DNA for the CDR3 is TGTGCCATCAGTGGCCCCACAGATACGCAGTATTTT. Translation gives CAISGPTDTQYF.

There are many counts of this clonotype. The genes are TRBV15 and TRBJ2-1, with 9 nucleotides matching TRBD2. J lost 9 bases, V lost 0 bases, and 15 bases had no gene match. The CDR3 consists of 18 residues. CDR1 and CDR2 (germline): LNHNV, YYDKDF (reference sequence). Written as DNA, the CDR3 is TGTGCCACCAGCAGAGATCGTATCGGGGCGGGAGGGCCATCTGAGCAGTTCTTC. Its translation: CATSRDRIGAGGPSEQFF. Looking up the rest from reference TRBV15 and TRBJ2-1 gives the full variable domain: DAMVIQNPRYQVTQFGKPVTLSCSQTLNHNVMYWYQQKSSQAPKLLFHYYDKDFNNEADTPDNFQSRRPNTSFCFLDIRSPGLGDTAMYLCATSRDRIGAGGPSEQFFGPGTRLTVL.

The chain links TRBV15 to TRBJ2-2; TRBD2 agrees at 8 bases. Looked up from germline, CDR1 is LNHNV and CDR2 is YYDKDF (reference sequence). The ends lost 2 bases at V and 7 bases at J; junction bases unmatched: 9. This CDR3 region has 16 residues. The CDR3 coding sequence is TGTGCCACCAGCAGAACTCTAGCGGGCCACATCGGGGAGCTGTTTTTT. Translated: CATSRTLAGHIGELFF.

This chain connects TRBV20-1 to TRBJ2-3; D unresolved. In germline, CDR1 is DFQATT, CDR2 SNEGSKA (reference sequence). Trimming removed 5 bases from V and 2 bases from J, with 11 bases in between. The CDR3 runs 13 residues. CDR3 protein: CSAVGENTDTQYF. DNA for the CDR3: TGCAGTGCTGTAGGAGAAAACACAGATACGCAGTATTTT.

This clonotype has ten or more counts. The V call is TRBV24-1, the J call TRBJ1-1; D not resolved. Trimming stripped 9 bases from V and 3 bases from J, with 7 bases between. Germline V gene sequence: CDR1 KGHDR, CDR2 SFDVKD. This CDR3 has 11 amino acids. This CDR3 is CATRRDTEAFF. CDR3 DNA sequence: TGTGCCACCCGGAGGGACACTGAAGCTTTCTTT.

This clonotype was detected many times. J is TRBJ2-3 and V is TRBV5-8; D not resolved. The CDR3 totals 15 residues. With 2 bases removed from V and 7 bases from J, the gap between germline ends came to 17 bases. Looked up from germline, CDR1 is SGHTS and CDR2 is YDEGEE. CDR3 sequence reads: CASSFRPEEGHTQYF. The CDR3 nucleotides are TGTGCCAGCAGCTTTAGACCAGAGGAAGGGCATACGCAGTATTTT.

Of note for this clonotype: Given a much more abundant clone one base away, this may be a read error. J is TRBJ2-3 and V is TRBV3-1, with 8 bases lining up with TRBD2. The length of the CDR3 is 16 residues. In germline, CDR1 is LGHDT, CDR2 YNNKEL (reference sequence). The CDR3 sequence: CAISQETGLDTDTQYF. The CDR3 DNA sequence: TGTGCCATCAGCCAAGAGACGGGACTAGACACAGATACGCAGTATTTT.

A few counts support this clonotype. The chain is built from TRBV10-3 and TRBJ1-3; TRBD1 matches at 9 bases. Trimming removed 6 bases from V and 0 bases from J; junction bases left unmatched: 0. The germline V gene has CDR1 ENHRY and CDR2 SYGVKD. The CDR3 covers 14 residues. CDR3 in DNA: TGTGCCATCAGGGGACAGGGCTCTGGAAACACCATATATTTT. This codes for CAIRGQGSGNTIYF.

As regards this clonotype: One base away lies a much larger clone, so this may be a sequencing read error. This sequence joins TRBV28 and TRBJ1-5, with 7 bases identical to TRBD1. CDR3 length: 14 residues. Germline assignment: CDR1 MDHEN and CDR2 SYDVKM. CDR3 region: CASSLTGNDQLQHF. The CDR3, as DNA: TGTGCCAGCAGTTTGACAGGGAATGATCAGCTCCAGCATTTT.

The sample holds many counts of this clonotype. This chain links TRBV12-3 or TRBV12-4 with TRBJ1-5; 10 nucleotides match TRBD1. The CDR3 spans 15 residues. The V segment lost 3 bases and the J segment 9 bases; nucleotides outside the gene matches: 8. In nucleotides, the CDR3 is TGTGCCAGCAGTTTCGGGACAGGGGCCATTGGGCCCCAGCATTTT. This translates into CASSFGTGAIGPQHF.

This clonotype was found many times. The chain uses TRBV28 and TRBJ2-7, with TRBD1 matching over 8 bases. This CDR3 is built from 15 residues. CDR1 and CDR2 (germline): MDHEN, SYDVKM. V was pared by 3 bases and J by 5 bases, with 9 bases of the junction left unmatched. For the CDR3, the DNA is TGTGCCAGCAGTTTGTCGACAGGGGTCTCTCACGAGCAGTACTTC. It encodes CASSLSTGVSHEQYF.

The chain joins TRBV20-1 to TRBJ2-2; the match to TRBD2 covers 14 bases. Germline lookup yields CDR1 DFQATT and CDR2 SNEGSKA (reference sequence). V lost 1 base to trimming and J lost 0 bases; unmatched junction nucleotides: 13. The CDR3 length is 21 residues. The CDR3 DNA is TGCAGTGCTAGAGCCACCGGGACTAGCGGGAGAAAAGGTTCGAACACCGGGGAGCTGTTTTTT. This codes for CSARATGTSGRKGSNTGELFF.

This clonotype occurred a few times. V is TRBV4-2 and J is TRBJ2-7, with D possibly being TRBD2 (6 bases). The germline V and J ends were trimmed by 4 bases and 0 bases, with 16 bases remaining between them. Germline V gene lookup returns CDR1 LGHNA and CDR2 YNFKEQ. This CDR3 contains 16 residues. In DNA form, the CDR3 reads TGTGCCAGCAGCCCCATCGTTTCGCGGGGCTCCTACGAGCAGTACTTC. Protein product: CASSPIVSRGSYEQYF.

J is TRBJ2-3 and V is TRBV3-1, with D uncertain. This CDR3 spans 18 amino acids. Germline CDR1 LGHDT, CDR2 YNNKEL (reference sequence). V lost 5 bases, J lost 4 bases, and 25 bases lay in between. CDR3 DNA sequence: TGTGCCAGCAGCTTTCCTTCAGAGACCTCGGATGAGGCAGATACGCAGTATTTT. Translation gives CASSFPSETSDEADTQYF.

This clonotype was seen many times. The chain recombines TRBV29-1 with TRBJ2-7; 10 positions agree with TRBD1. The CDR3 runs 13 residues. V shed 4 bases, J shed 7 bases, and the junction held 7 bases outside the gene matches. Per germline, CDR1 SQVTM and CDR2 ANQGSEA. The CDR3 protein is CSVVRQGASEQYF. The CDR3 DNA follows: TGCAGCGTTGTGCGACAGGGGGCGAGTGAGCAGTACTTC.

The chain combines TRBV29-1 with TRBJ2-7, with a tentative D call TRBD1 (6 bases). The CDR3 extends over 11 amino acids. Trimming stripped 7 bases from V and 6 bases from J, with 13 bases between. Looked up from germline, CDR1 is SQVTM and CDR2 is ANQGSEA. The CDR3 sequence is CSAGVGTEQYF. CDR3 nucleotide sequence: TGCAGCGCAGGGGTGGGTACCGAGCAGTACTTC.

Concerning this clonotype: A read error is possible here, since a much larger clone lies one base away. The chain carries TRBV14 and TRBJ2-2; D is ambiguous. The CDR3 is 13 amino acids. CDR1 is SGHDN, CDR2 FVKESK, per germline. The V end lost 4 bases, the J end lost 4 bases, and 7 bases lay between the germline ends. In DNA, the CDR3 is TGTGCCAGCAGCCTAACGAGCACCGGGGAGCTGTTTTTT. It yields the protein CASSLTSTGELFF.

This clonotype was counted ten times or more. V is TRBV20-1 and J is TRBJ1-1, with a possible D match to TRBD1 (5 bases). The CDR3 extends over 15 amino acids. CDR1 and CDR2 (germline): DFQATT, SNEGSKA (reference sequence). The ends were cut back, 0 bases at V and 4 bases at J, with 15 bases in the middle. CDR3 nucleotide sequence: TGCAGTGCTAGAGATATGACTCCAGGGAGCACTGAAGCTTTCTTT. It codes for CSARDMTPGSTEAFF.

This clonotype has a count of ten or more. The chain couples TRBV9 to TRBJ2-1; maybe TRBD2 (5 bases). Germline V gene sequence: CDR1 SGDLS, CDR2 YYNGEE. CDR3 length equals 16 residues. The germline V and J ends were trimmed by 4 bases and 8 bases, with 22 bases remaining between them. CDR3 in amino acids: CASSPPVAQGFDEQFF. The DNA for the CDR3 is TGTGCCAGCAGCCCCCCCGTAGCGCAAGGGTTCGATGAGCAGTTCTTC.